Each of the 25 T cell receptor beta chains below was sequenced from the same sample in a study of blood T cells in healthy people across ages. It was with a sample-barcoded 5' primer and a J-beta primer mix that a second PCR of roughly 7 to 12 cycles was run. TCRdb re-called the 5' RACE reads with MiXCR, one entry per CDR3 protein. This sample has fewer than 2,000,000 distinct CDR3 sequences, with about 35% found just once. The sequencing sample was made of blood. These receptor sequences come from a woman aged 25 to 39 in good health.

This clonotype has only a few counts. This chain uses TRBV5-1 with TRBJ2-2; D is uncertain. Trimming shortened V by 0 bases and J by 4 bases, and 10 bases separated the two germline ends. Germline loops: CDR1 SGHRS, CDR2 YFSETQ. The CDR3 extends over 15 amino acids. In DNA, the CDR3 is TGCGCCAGCAGCTTGGAGCGCGGAACCACCGGGGAGCTGTTTTTT. Translation: CASSLERGTTGELFF.

The CDR3 protein is CASSFLSGSTDTQYF. The CDR3 bases are TGTGCCAGCAGTTTTCTTAGCGGGAGCACAGATACGCAGTATTTT. The chain recombines TRBV12-3 or TRBV12-4 with TRBJ2-3; 7 bases are shared with TRBD2. V shed 3 bases, J shed 0 bases, and the junction held 3 bases outside the gene matches. CDR3 length equals 15 residues.

This chain connects TRBV3-1 to TRBJ2-1; D uncertain. V shed 1 base and J shed 5 bases, with 21 bases lying between them. Per the germline V gene, CDR1 is LGHDT and CDR2 is YNNKEL (reference sequence). This CDR3 has 18 amino acids. The CDR3: CASSQAVVGSRSDNEQFF. Here the CDR3 DNA reads TGTGCCAGCAGCCAAGCAGTTGTTGGGTCCCGATCGGACAATGAGCAGTTCTTC.

This clonotype was recorded a few times. The chain couples TRBV7-3 to TRBJ1-2, with a weak D call TRBD1 (5 bases). In germline, CDR1 is SGHTA, CDR2 FQGTGA. The germline V and J ends were trimmed by 0 bases and 8 bases, with 19 bases remaining between them. The CDR3 loop spans 16 amino acids. In DNA form, the CDR3 reads TGTGCCAGCAGCTTAACGTTGGTTCAAGGCCAGGGAGGCTACACCTTC. Translated: CASSLTLVQGQGGYTF. Looking up the rest from reference TRBV7-3 and TRBJ1-2 gives the full variable domain: GAGVSQTPSNKVTEKGKYVELRCDPISGHTALYWYRQSLGQGPEFLIYFQGTGAADDSGLPNDRFFAVRPEGSVSTLKIQRTERGDSAVYLCASSLTLVQGQGGYTFGSGTRLTVV.

V gene TRBV28 combines with J gene TRBJ2-1, with TRBD2 matching 7 bases. Germline CDR1 is MDHEN and CDR2 is SYDVKM. V gave up 6 bases and J gave up 7 bases; unmatched junction bases: 9. The CDR3 is made up of 14 amino acids. CDR3 protein: CASRGGGRGNEQFF. CDR3 DNA: TGTGCCAGCAGGGGCGGCGGGAGAGGAAATGAGCAGTTCTTC.

This clonotype was recorded a few times. The chain links TRBV20-1 to TRBJ2-1; 12 nucleotides align to TRBD2. Per the germline V gene, CDR1 is DFQATT and CDR2 is SNEGSKA (reference sequence). This CDR3 spans 15 amino acids. V lost 5 bases to trimming and J lost 7 bases; unmatched junction nucleotides: 9. CDR3 nucleotide sequence: TGCAGTGCTGGTAGACTAGCGGGAGTACATAATGAGCAGTTCTTC. Translated: CSAGRLAGVHNEQFF.

This clonotype was picked up a small number of times. This chain joins TRBV4-2 and TRBJ1-2, with 7 bases lining up with TRBD1. J was trimmed by 0 bases and V by 1 base; bases with no gene match: 2. From germline, CDR1 is LGHNA and CDR2 YNFKEQ. This CDR3 region has 15 residues. CDR3 amino acids: CASSQAGQPNYGYTF. The CDR3 DNA follows: TGTGCCAGCAGCCAAGCGGGACAGCCTAACTATGGCTACACCTTC.

J is TRBJ2-6 and V is TRBV18, with a weak D call TRBD2 (5 bases). The length of the CDR3 is 16 residues. V lost 2 bases and J 0 bases, leaving 8 bases between the germline ends. Germline-derived CDR1 and CDR2 are KGHSH and LQKENI. The CDR3 DNA reads TGTGCCAGCTCACCAAGCGGAAGCTCTGGGGCCAACGTCCTGACTTTC. Its translation: CASSPSGSSGANVLTF.

To note about this clonotype: An end of the junction does not agree with germline; a read error may underlie this. The CDR3 loop reads CASSLYDRSPDTQYF. The CDR3, as DNA: TGCGCCAGCAGCTTGTACGACAGGAGCCCAGATACGCAGTATTTT. The V gene is TRBV5-5, the J gene TRBJ2-3, with D perhaps TRBD1 (6 bases). The CDR3 sequence is 15 residues long. The germline CDR1 and CDR2 sequences are SGHKS and YYEKEE (reference sequence).

A note on this clonotype: Mismatch with germline at one junction end may stem from a read error. The chain is built from TRBV2 and TRBJ2-3; maybe TRBD2 (5 bases). Germline-derived CDR1 and CDR2 are SNHLY and FYNNEI. CDR3 length: 14 residues. The CDR3 DNA follows: TGTGCCAGCAGTCGAGGGTCACGCACAGATACGCGGTATTTT. The encoded protein is CASSRGSRTDTRYF.

As concerns this clonotype: With a much larger clone just one base away, this may be a read error. CDR3: CASSLAAGTDAQYF. In DNA form, the CDR3 reads TGTGCCAGCAGTTTAGCAGCGGGCACAGATGCGCAGTATTTT. J is TRBJ2-3 and V is TRBV12-3 or TRBV12-4, with D perhaps TRBD2 (6 bases). The CDR3 sequence is 14 residues long.

At least ten counts were recorded for this clonotype. The V and J genes are TRBV5-1 and TRBJ2-3; TRBD2 agrees at 13 bases. With V trimmed by 4 bases and J by 4 bases, 6 bases remained unmatched. Germline V CDR1 and CDR2: SGHRS, YFSETQ. This CDR3 comprises 16 residues. CDR3 region: CASSLGLAGVADTQYF. The DNA for the CDR3 is TGCGCCAGCAGCCTAGGACTAGCGGGAGTCGCAGATACGCAGTATTTT.

The CDR3 DNA follows: TGTGCCAGCAGCGAGATAGCGGGAGGTCCCAATGAGCAGTTCTTC. This codes for CASSEIAGGPNEQFF. The chain links TRBV9 to TRBJ2-1; 10 nucleotides line up with TRBD2. CDR3 size: 15 residues. CDR1 is SGDLS and CDR2 is YYNGEE in the germline V gene. V dropped 3 bases and J dropped 6; count of bases not matched to a gene: 6.

This clonotype was recorded a few times. The chain links TRBV28 to TRBJ2-1, with 11 bases matching TRBD2. The CDR3 runs to 16 residues. Germline CDR1 and CDR2: MDHEN and SYDVKM. The trim removed 3 bases at V and 5 bases at J, leaving 6 bases unmatched. CDR3 in amino acids: CASSFTSGSLDNEQFF. In nucleotides, the CDR3 is TGTGCCAGCAGTTTTACTAGCGGGAGTTTGGACAATGAGCAGTTCTTC.

J is TRBJ2-3 and V is TRBV2; TRBD2 matches at 7 bases. The V and J ends lost 4 bases and 5 bases, in that order; junction bases with no gene match: 9. Germline V gene lookup returns CDR1 SNHLY and CDR2 FYNNEI. This CDR3 has 15 amino acids. In nucleotides, the CDR3 is TGTGCCAGCAGTGGAGCGGGATCTTACGGAGATACGCAGTATTTT. This sequence encodes CASSGAGSYGDTQYF.

V usage is TRBV2 and J usage is TRBJ2-1; possible D gene TRBD2, 7 bases. The CDR3 loop spans 14 amino acids. The germline gives CDR1 SNHLY, CDR2 FYNNEI. V was pared by 6 bases and J by 5 bases, with 14 bases between. As DNA, the CDR3 is TGTGCCAGCAGCTGGGAGGGGGGGGACAATGAGCAGTTCTTC. This sequence encodes CASSWEGGDNEQFF.

The rearrangement joins TRBV7-3 to TRBJ2-2; 8 bases agree with TRBD2. The length of the CDR3 is 16 residues. The ends lost 1 base at V and 7 bases at J; junction bases unmatched: 8. CDR1 and CDR2 (germline): SGHTA, FQGTGA. The CDR3 protein is CASSLNAGGNFGELFF. CDR3 coding DNA: TGTGCCAGCAGCTTAAATGCGGGGGGCAACTTCGGGGAGCTGTTTTTT.

The chain has TRBV5-6 and TRBJ2-1, with D perhaps matching TRBD2 (5 bases). The CDR3 covers 17 residues. Germline V CDR1 and CDR2: SGHDT, YYEEEE. V was cut by 4 bases and J by 7 bases, with 24 bases left in between. CDR3 sequence reads: CASSIKGFSKEDNEQFF. In DNA form, the CDR3 reads TGTGCCAGCAGCATAAAAGGGTTCAGTAAGGAGGATAATGAGCAGTTCTTC.

This clonotype was counted between two and nine times. The chain couples TRBV4-1 to TRBJ1-2; D ambiguous. Germline loops: CDR1 MGHRA, CDR2 YSYEKL. This CDR3 region has 16 residues. Trimming shortened V by 1 base and J by 0 bases, and 12 bases separated the two germline ends. The CDR3 sequence: CASSQGRDTANYGYTF. CDR3 DNA: TGCGCCAGCAGCCAAGGGCGTGACACAGCTAACTATGGCTACACCTTC.

This sequence joins TRBV5-1 and TRBJ1-2; 9 nucleotides agree with TRBD1. V gave up 4 bases and J gave up 3 bases; unmatched junction bases: 4. CDR1 and CDR2 (germline): SGHRS, YFSETQ. The CDR3 covers 14 residues. CDR3 nucleotides: TGCGCCAGCAGCGAAGGACAGGGGTACTATGGCTACACCTTC. This sequence encodes CASSEGQGYYGYTF.

In this sample, this clonotype turned up a few times. This chain joins TRBV5-1 and TRBJ2-4; 10 bases line up with TRBD2. The CDR3 consists of 16 residues. V lost 3 bases to trimming and J lost 7 bases; unmatched junction nucleotides: 10. Germline loops: CDR1 SGHRS, CDR2 YFSETQ. CDR3 sequence: CASSYNPGLARNIQYF. CDR3 DNA sequence: TGCGCCAGCAGCTACAACCCGGGACTAGCGAGGAACATTCAGTACTTC.

The J gene is TRBJ2-7, the V gene TRBV10-1; D unresolved. This CDR3 has 13 amino acids. V lost 0 bases, J lost 5 bases, and 8 bases lay in between. CDR1 WNHNN and CDR2 SYGVQD come from the germline V gene (reference sequence). DNA for the CDR3: TGCGCCAGCAGTGAGTCGTTAATGGACGAGCAGTACTTC. Protein product: CASSESLMDEQYF.

The chain uses TRBV6-5 and TRBJ1-5; 8 positions agree with TRBD1. Germline trimming cut 4 bases from V and 6 bases from J; bases unmatched to any gene: 5. The CDR3 loop spans 14 amino acids. The V gene's germline CDR1 is MNHEY and CDR2 SVGAGI. CDR3 amino acids: CASSSWTGSQPQHF. Written as DNA, the CDR3 is TGTGCCAGCAGTTCATGGACAGGGTCTCAGCCCCAGCATTTT.

This clonotype showed up just a few times. This sequence joins TRBV7-3 and TRBJ2-1, with D tentatively TRBD1 or TRBD2 (5 bases each). The germline V gene encodes CDR1 SGHTA and CDR2 FQGTGA. The CDR3 contains 15 residues. V was clipped by 2 bases and J by 9 bases, with 17 bases between them. Here the CDR3 reads CASSLGSISGGEQFF. In DNA, the CDR3 is TGTGCCAGCAGCTTAGGCAGCATTTCTGGGGGTGAGCAGTTCTTC.

The chain couples TRBV5-5 to TRBJ1-1; possibly TRBD1 for D (5 bases). V lost 1 base, J lost 6 bases, and 13 bases lay in between. The CDR3 is 14 residues long. Germline assignment: CDR1 SGHKS and CDR2 YYEKEE (reference sequence). DNA for the CDR3: TGTGCCAGCAGCTTGTTTGAACTGGGACCTGAAGCTTTCTTT. Protein sequence: CASSLFELGPEAFF.